This TCR beta chain was obtained from a study of CD8 T cells in ankylosing spondylitis. Study-wide results and caveats: Apparently characteristic of ankylosing spondylitis blood was a TCR beta motif (roughly eight highly homologous variants).

TCRdb processed the 5' RACE reads anew with MiXCR; each CDR3 protein has one entry. The repertoire holds over 600,000 distinct CDR3 sequences, with around 20% as singletons. Regarding this clonotype: Its antigen is still unknown.

Specimen: blood, either unsorted or a sorted T cell fraction (not recorded which). The sequence was obtained from a male donor with ankylosing spondylitis.

The DNA for the CDR3 is TGTGCCAGCAGCTTAACTAACGGGCCGAACACTGAAGCTTTCTTT. Its translation: CASSLTNGPNTEAFF. This sequence joins TRBV7-3 and TRBJ1-1; D unclear. The CDR3 spans 15 residues. The ends were cut back, 0 bases at V and 1 base at J, with 9 bases in the middle. The germline gives CDR1 SGHTA, CDR2 FQGTGA.